This T cell receptor (beta chain) was identified in a study of radiation and T cells in renal cell carcinoma. Overall study findings and caveats: Without pretreatment biopsies, baseline tumor clonotype presence was undetermined.

CDR1 and CDR2 from the germline V gene are SGHTA and FQGTGA. The V and J ends lost 5 bases and 0 bases respectively, with 17 bases between them. This CDR3 comprises 16 residues. In the case of this clone: Its specificity is not known.

Time point meaning: blood 4 weeks post-SBRT, at nephrectomy. This sample's treatment: 15 Gy SBRT to primary tumor, nephrectomy 4 weeks later. Blood was sampled at baseline, 2 weeks and 4 weeks after SBRT. TCRdb's table, derived via immunoSEQ multiplex PCR, lists solely in-frame clones and lacks some. The repertoire has roughly 86,000 clones, about 82% of them found once; the top ten carry just under 9.5%. The source material was blood, sampled from a patient whose treatment included radiotherapy and nephrectomy. This sequence originates from a man in his forties or fifties with renal cell carcinoma. The chain uses TRBV7-3 and TRBJ2-7; D is possibly TRBD1 (5 bases). As DNA, the CDR3 is TGTGCCAGCAGCACCCTCCCCCGACAGAGCTCCTACGAGCAGTACTTC. Protein product: CASSTLPRQSSYEQYF.